This T cell receptor beta chain is drawn from a study of cytomegalovirus exposure and HLA in healthy donors. Across the whole study: Of all 400 or so donors who were genotyped, 81% belonged to the Caucasian-associated ancestry cluster. Study-wide points: A later analysis found TCR association rates differed by HLA locus, highest for DRB1 and lowest for HLA-C. Cytomegalovirus-associated status was assigned to 164 TCR beta chains.

CDR1 and CDR2 from the germline V gene are SNHLY and FYNNEI. Germline trimming cut 6 bases from V and 6 bases from J; bases unmatched to any gene: 5. The CDR3 is 14 amino acids. Primers for the PCR totalled 60 Vbeta and 13 Jbeta. This table comes from immunoSEQ multiplex PCR, and its TCRdb copy is limited to in-frame clones, with some not included. The top ten hold roughly 1.4% of the sample, which has about 140,000 clones, approximately 80% seen once. Turning to this clone: Its specificity is unknown.

The rearrangement joins TRBV2 to TRBJ1-6; 7 bases agree with TRBD1. Sequenced: PBMCs. The sequence came from a young man in good health and CMV-seropositive. CDR3 region: CASRGDSVNSPLHF. The CDR3, as DNA: TGTGCCAGCAGGGGGGACAGCGTTAATTCACCCCTCCACTTT. The whole variable domain, remainder taken from reference TRBV2 and TRBJ1-6, is EPEVTQTPSHQVTQMGQEVILRCVPISNHLYFYWYRQILGQKVEFLVSFYNNEISEKSEIFDDQFSVERPDGSNFTLKIRSTKLEDSAMYFCASRGDSVNSPLHFGNGTRLTVT.